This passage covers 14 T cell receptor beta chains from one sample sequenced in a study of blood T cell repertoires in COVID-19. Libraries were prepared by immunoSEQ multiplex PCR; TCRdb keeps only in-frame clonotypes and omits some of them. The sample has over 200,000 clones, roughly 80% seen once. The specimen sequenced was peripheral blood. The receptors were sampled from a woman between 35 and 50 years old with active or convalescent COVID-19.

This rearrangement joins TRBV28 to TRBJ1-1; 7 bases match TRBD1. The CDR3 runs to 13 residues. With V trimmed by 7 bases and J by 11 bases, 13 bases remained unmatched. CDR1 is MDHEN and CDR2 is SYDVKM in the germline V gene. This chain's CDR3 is CASKGQGVPWAFF. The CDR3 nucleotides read TGTGCCAGCAAGGGGCAGGGGGTCCCTTGGGCTTTCTTT.

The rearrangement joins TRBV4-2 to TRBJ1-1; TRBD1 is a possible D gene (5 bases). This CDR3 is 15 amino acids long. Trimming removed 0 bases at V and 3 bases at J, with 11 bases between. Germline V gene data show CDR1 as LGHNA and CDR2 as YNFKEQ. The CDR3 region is CASSQDVGGDTEAFF. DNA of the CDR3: TGTGCCAGCAGCCAAGATGTGGGGGGAGACACTGAAGCTTTCTTT.

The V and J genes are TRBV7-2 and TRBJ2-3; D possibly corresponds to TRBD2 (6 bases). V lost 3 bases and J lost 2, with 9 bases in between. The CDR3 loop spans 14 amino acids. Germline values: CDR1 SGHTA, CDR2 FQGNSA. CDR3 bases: TGTGCCAGCAGCTTGGGGGGTAACACAGATACGCAGTATTTT. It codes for CASSLGGNTDTQYF.

The chain's CDR3 is CASSRGQKGGYTF. In nucleotides, the CDR3 is TGTGCCAGCAGCCGGGGCCAGAAGGGTGGCTACACCTTC. The chain joins TRBV3-1 (or the pseudogene TRBV3-2) to TRBJ1-2; TRBD1 might be the D (5 bases). The CDR3 is 13 residues long. Germline V gene sequence: CDR1 LGHDT, CDR2 YNNKEL (reference sequence). With 4 bases removed from V and 7 bases from J, the gap between germline ends came to 13 bases.

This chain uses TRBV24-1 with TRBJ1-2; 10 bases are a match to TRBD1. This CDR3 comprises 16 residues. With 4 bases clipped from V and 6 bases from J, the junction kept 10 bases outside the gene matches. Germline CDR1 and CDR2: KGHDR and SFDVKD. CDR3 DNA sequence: TGTGCCACCAGTGACCCTGTAGGACAGGGGGAGGATGGCTACACCTTC. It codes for CATSDPVGQGEDGYTF.

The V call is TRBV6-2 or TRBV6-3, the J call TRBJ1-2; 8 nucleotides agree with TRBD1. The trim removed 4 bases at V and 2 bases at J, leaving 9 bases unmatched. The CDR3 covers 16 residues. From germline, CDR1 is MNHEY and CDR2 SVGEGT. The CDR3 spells CASSFYSGTGNYGYTF. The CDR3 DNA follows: TGTGCCAGCAGTTTCTACTCCGGGACAGGAAACTATGGCTACACCTTC.

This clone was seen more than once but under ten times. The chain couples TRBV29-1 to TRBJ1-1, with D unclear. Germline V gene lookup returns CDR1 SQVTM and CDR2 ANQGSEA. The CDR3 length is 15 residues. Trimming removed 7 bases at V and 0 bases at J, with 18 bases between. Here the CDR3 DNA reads TGCAGCGACGGGGTCAGCTCTTTAATGAACACTGAAGCTTTCTTT. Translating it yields CSDGVSSLMNTEAFF.

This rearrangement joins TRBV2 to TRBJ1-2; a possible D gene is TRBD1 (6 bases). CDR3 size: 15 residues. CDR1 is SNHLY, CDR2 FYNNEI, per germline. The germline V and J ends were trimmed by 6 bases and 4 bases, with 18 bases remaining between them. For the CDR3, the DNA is TGTGCCAGCAGCCCCGAGGTCTCAGGGGTCTATGGCTACACCTTC. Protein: CASSPEVSGVYGYTF.

Here the CDR3 reads CASSPRLGQVHEQYF. In nucleotides, the CDR3 is TGTGCCAGCAGCCCGCGTTTGGGACAGGTCCACGAGCAGTACTTC. The chain combines TRBV13 with TRBJ2-7; 8 bases align to TRBD1. The CDR3 totals 15 residues. The V gene's germline CDR1 is PRHDT and CDR2 FYEKMQ (reference sequence). V gave up 5 bases and J gave up 5 bases; unmatched junction bases: 11.

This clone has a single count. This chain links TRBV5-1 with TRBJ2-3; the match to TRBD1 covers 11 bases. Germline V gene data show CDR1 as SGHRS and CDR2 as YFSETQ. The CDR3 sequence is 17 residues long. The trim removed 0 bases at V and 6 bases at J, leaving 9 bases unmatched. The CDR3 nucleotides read TGCGCCAGCAGCTTGGGCCCGGGACAGGGGGGTTCCGATACGCAGTATTTT. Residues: CASSLGPGQGGSDTQYF.

CDR3 in amino acids: CSVEARGTDLYGYTF. In nucleotides, the CDR3 is TGCAGCGTTGAAGCCCGCGGGACAGACCTTTATGGCTACACCTTC. This chain links TRBV29-1 with TRBJ1-2, with TRBD1 matching over 7 bases. Trimming removed 1 base from V and 5 bases from J; junction bases left unmatched: 10. Germline CDR1 and CDR2: SQVTM and ANQGSEA. This CDR3 has 15 amino acids.

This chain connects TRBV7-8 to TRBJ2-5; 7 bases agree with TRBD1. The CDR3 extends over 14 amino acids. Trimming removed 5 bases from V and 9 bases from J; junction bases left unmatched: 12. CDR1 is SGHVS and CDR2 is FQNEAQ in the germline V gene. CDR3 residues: CASSETGEKLSQYF. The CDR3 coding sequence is TGTGCCAGCAGCGAAACAGGGGAGAAGCTGTCCCAGTACTTC.

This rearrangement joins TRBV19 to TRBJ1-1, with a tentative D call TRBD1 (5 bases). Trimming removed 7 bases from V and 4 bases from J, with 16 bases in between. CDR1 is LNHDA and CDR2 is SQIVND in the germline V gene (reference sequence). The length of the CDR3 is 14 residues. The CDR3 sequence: CASTEDRWGTEAFF. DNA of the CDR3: TGTGCCAGTACCGAAGACAGATGGGGCACTGAAGCTTTCTTT.

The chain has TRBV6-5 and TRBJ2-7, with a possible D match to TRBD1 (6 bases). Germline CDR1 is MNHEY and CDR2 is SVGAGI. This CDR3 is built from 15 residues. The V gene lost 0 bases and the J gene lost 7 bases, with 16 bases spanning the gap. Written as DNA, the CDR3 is TGTGCCAGCAGTTACTCGCCAGGGGCCGGGTGGGAGCAGTACTTC. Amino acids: CASSYSPGAGWEQYF.